The TCR beta chain under discussion was sequenced for a study of radiotherapy plus CTLA-4 blockade in lung cancer. In the study overall: Objective responses were seen in roughly 20% of patients, disease control in about 30%.

The method was immunoSEQ multiplex PCR; TCRdb's version includes in-frame clones alone and lacks a portion of them. The table has 75,000 to 100,000 clones, 80% to 90% seen once. Of note for this clone: As yet, its antigen is unknown.

Enrolled patients, whose metastatic non-small-cell lung cancer was chemo-refractory, received focal radiation plus CTLA-4 blockade with ipilimumab. This CDR3 is built from 15 residues. The germline V and J ends were trimmed by 0 bases and 2 bases, with 10 bases remaining between them. Germline V lookup: CDR1 SGHNT, CDR2 YYREEE (reference sequence). Study-wide points: Blood-borne expansion of tumor-derived TCR clones followed radiotherapy plus ipilimumab. Dynamics of early blood T cell clones, together with interferon-beta, were reportedly the best predictors of response.

Sequenced material: peripheral blood, taken from a patient treated with radiotherapy plus ipilimumab. J is TRBJ2-3 and V is TRBV5-4; D call uncertain. This receptor was obtained from a human donor with non-small cell lung cancer that progressed on radiotherapy plus ipilimumab. The CDR3 protein is CASSLGGTSTDTQYF. In DNA form, the CDR3 reads TGTGCCAGCAGCTTGGGCGGTACTTCCACAGATACGCAGTATTTT.